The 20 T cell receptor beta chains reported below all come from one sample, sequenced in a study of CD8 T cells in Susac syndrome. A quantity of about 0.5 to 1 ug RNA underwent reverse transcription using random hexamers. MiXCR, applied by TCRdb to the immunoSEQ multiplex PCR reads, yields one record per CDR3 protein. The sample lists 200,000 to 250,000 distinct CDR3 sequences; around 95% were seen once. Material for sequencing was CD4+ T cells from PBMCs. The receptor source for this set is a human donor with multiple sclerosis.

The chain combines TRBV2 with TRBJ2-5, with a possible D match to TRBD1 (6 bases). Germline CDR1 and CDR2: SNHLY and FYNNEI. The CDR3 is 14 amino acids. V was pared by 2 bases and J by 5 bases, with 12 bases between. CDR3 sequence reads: CASSERGSEETQYF. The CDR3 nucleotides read TGTGCCAGCAGTGAAAGGGGGTCCGAGGAGACCCAGTACTTC.

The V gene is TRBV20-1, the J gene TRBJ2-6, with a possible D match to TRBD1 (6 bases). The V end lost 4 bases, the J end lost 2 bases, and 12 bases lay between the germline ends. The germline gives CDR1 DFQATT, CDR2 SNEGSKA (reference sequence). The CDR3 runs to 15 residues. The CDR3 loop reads CSATGAGPGANVLTF. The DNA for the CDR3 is TGCAGTGCTACAGGGGCAGGGCCTGGGGCCAACGTCCTGACTTTC.

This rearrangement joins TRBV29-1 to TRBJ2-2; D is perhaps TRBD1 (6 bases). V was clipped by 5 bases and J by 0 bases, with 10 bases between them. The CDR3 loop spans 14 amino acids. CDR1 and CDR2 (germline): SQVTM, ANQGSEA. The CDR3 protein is CSVPHRANTGELFF. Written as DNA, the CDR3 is TGCAGCGTTCCCCACAGGGCGAACACCGGGGAGCTGTTTTTT.

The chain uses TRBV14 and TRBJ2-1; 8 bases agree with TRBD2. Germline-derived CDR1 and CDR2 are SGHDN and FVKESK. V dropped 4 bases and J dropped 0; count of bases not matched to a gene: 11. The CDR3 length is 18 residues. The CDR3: CASSPSQGLDSSYNEQFF. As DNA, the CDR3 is TGTGCCAGCAGCCCTTCTCAGGGACTAGACAGCTCCTACAATGAGCAGTTCTTC.

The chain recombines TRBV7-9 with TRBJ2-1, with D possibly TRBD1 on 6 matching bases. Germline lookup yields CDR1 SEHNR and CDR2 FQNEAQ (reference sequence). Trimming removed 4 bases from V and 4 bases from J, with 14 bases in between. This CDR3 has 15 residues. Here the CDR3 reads CASSSRDIIYNEQFF. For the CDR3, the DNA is TGTGCCAGCAGCTCCCGGGACATCATTTACAATGAGCAGTTCTTC.

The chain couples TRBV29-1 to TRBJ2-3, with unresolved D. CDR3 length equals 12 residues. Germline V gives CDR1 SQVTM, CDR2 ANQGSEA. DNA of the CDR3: TGCACCGCTATAGGAGACACAGATACGCAGTATTTT. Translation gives CTAIGDTDTQYF.

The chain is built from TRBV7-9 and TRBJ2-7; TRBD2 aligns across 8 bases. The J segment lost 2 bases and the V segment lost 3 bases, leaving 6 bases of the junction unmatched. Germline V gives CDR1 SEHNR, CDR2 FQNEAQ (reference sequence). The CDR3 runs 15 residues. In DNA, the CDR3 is TGTGCCAGCAGCTTGCGCGGGGGGCCCACCTACGAGCAGTACTTC. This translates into CASSLRGGPTYEQYF.

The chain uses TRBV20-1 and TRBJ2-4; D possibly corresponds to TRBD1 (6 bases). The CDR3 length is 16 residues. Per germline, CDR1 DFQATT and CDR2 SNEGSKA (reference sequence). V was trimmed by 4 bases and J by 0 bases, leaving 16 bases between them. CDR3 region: CSATVDRLGAKNIQYF. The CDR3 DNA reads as TGCAGTGCTACTGTGGACAGACTCGGAGCCAAAAACATTCAGTACTTC.

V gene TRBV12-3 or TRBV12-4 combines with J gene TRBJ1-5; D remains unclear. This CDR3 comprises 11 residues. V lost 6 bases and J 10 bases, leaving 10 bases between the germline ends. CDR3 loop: CASSRGAPQHF. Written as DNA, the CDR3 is TGTGCCAGCAGCCGAGGAGCCCCCCAGCATTTT.

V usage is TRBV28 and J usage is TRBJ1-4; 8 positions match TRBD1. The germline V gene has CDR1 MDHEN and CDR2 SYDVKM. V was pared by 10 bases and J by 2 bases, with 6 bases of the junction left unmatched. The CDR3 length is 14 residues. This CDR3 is CAISGGLTNEKLFF. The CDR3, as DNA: TGTGCCATCTCAGGGGGCCTCACTAATGAAAAACTGTTTTTT.

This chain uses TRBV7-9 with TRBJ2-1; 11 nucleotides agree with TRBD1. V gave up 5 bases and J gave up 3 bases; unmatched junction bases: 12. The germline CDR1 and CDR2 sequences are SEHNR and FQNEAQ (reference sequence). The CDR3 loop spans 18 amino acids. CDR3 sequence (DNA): TGTGCCAGCAGCCGATGGTCCTCCGGGACAGGGGGCTACAATGAGCAGTTCTTC. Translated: CASSRWSSGTGGYNEQFF.

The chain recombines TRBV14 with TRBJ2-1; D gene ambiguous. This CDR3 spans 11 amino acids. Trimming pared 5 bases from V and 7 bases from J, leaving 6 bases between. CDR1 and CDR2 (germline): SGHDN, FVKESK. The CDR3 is CASSSFNEQFF. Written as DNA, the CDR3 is TGTGCCAGCAGCTCGTTTAATGAGCAGTTCTTC.

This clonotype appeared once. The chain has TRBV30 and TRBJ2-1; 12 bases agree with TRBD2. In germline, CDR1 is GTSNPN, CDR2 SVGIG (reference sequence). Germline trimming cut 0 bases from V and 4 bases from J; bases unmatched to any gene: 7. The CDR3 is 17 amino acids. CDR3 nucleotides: TGTGCCTGGAGTGTACCTAGCGGGAGGGCCAATTACAATGAGCAGTTCTTC. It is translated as CAWSVPSGRANYNEQFF.

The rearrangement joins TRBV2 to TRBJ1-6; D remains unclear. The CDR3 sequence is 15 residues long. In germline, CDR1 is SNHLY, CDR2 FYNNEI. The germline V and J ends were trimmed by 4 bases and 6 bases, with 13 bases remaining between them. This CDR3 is CASSGTDSSNSPLHF. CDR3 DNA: TGTGCCAGCAGTGGGACGGATTCAAGTAATTCACCCCTCCACTTT. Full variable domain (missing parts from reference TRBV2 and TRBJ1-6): EPEVTQTPSHQVTQMGQEVILRCVPISNHLYFYWYRQILGQKVEFLVSFYNNEISEKSEIFDDQFSVERPDGSNFTLKIRSTKLEDSAMYFCASSGTDSSNSPLHFGNGTRLTVT.

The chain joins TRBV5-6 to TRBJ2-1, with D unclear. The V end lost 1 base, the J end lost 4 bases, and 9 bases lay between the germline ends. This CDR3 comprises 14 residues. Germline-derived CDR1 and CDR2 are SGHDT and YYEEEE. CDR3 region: CASSLPPYYNEQFF. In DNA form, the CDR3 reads TGTGCCAGCAGCTTGCCGCCTTATTACAATGAGCAGTTCTTC.

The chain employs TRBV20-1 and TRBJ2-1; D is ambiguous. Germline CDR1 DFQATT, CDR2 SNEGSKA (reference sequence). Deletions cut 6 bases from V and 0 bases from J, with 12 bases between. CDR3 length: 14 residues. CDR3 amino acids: CSASVPSSYNEQFF. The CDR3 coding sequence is TGCAGTGCCTCCGTCCCGAGCTCCTACAATGAGCAGTTCTTC.

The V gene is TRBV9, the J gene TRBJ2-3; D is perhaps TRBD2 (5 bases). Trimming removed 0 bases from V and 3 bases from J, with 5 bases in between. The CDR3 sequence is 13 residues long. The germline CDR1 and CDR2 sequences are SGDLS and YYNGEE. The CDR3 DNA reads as TGTGCCAGCAGCGTAGCGGGGACAGATACGCAGTATTTT. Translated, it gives CASSVAGTDTQYF. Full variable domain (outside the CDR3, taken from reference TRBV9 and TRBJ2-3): DSGVTQTPKHLITATGQRVTLRCSPRSGDLSVYWYQQSLDQGLQFLIQYYNGEERAKGNILERFSAQQFPDLHSELNLSSLELGDSALYFCASSVAGTDTQYFGPGTRLTVL.

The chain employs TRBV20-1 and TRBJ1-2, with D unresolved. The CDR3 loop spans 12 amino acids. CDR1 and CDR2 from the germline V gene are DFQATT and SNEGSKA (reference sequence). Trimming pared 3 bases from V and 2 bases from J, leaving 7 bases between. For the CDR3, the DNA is TGCAGTGCTAGTTCCAGGAACTATGGCTACACCTTC. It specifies CSASSRNYGYTF.

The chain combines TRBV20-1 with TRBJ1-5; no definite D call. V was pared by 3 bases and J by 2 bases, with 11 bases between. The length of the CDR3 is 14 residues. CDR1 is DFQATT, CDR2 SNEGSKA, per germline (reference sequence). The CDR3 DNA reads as TGCAGTGCTAGCTCGGGATTCGGCAATCAGCCCCAGCATTTT. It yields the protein CSASSGFGNQPQHF.

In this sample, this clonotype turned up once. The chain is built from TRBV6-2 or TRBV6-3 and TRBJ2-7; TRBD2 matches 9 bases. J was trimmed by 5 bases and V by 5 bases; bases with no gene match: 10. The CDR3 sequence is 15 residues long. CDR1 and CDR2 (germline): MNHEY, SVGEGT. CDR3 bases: TGTGCCAGCAGTGGTTCTATAGCGGGAGTCAACGAGCAGTACTTC. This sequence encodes CASSGSIAGVNEQYF.